The clone carrying this T cell receptor (beta chain) appeared once. Some clones are missing from TCRdb's copy, which holds only in-frame ones; the method was immunoSEQ multiplex PCR. The sample has fewer than 200,000 clones; around 88% are singletons. This entry belongs to a study of control samples from healthy donors and cancer patients. Between the trimmed V and J ends, which lost 0 bases and 5 bases, there was a span of 14 bases. Per the germline V gene, CDR1 is LGHDT and CDR2 is YNNKEL (reference sequence). This CDR3 region has 17 residues. The sequenced sample consisted of blood. The chain is built from TRBV3-1 (or the pseudogene TRBV3-2) and TRBJ1-6, with a weak D call TRBD1 (6 bases). The clonotype originates from a woman in her thirties in good health. In nucleotides, the CDR3 is TGTGCCAGCAGCCAAGATCGACGGCAGGGGCATAATTCACCCCTCCACTTT. Protein product: CASSQDRRQGHNSPLHF.